Sequencing of this T cell receptor (beta chain) was carried out in a study of cytomegalovirus exposure and HLA in healthy donors. This PCR relied on a set of 60 Vbeta primers and 13 Jbeta primers. Assay: immunoSEQ multiplex PCR; the TCRdb copy retains only in-frame clones and omits some. The sample lists 150,000 to 200,000 clones, about two thirds occurring once. This clone was recorded only once. The origin of this receptor is a woman under 40 in good health and CMV-seronegative. Input material: PBMCs.

This CDR3 is CASSPLLTGSFITSYGYTF. The DNA of the CDR3 is TGTGCCAGCTCACCCCTCTTAACCGGCAGCTTTATAACTAGCTATGGCTACACCTTC. The chain uses TRBV18 and TRBJ1-2; D call uncertain. Germline lookup yields CDR1 KGHSH and CDR2 LQKENI. The CDR3 extends over 19 amino acids. Trimming shortened V by 3 bases and J by 4 bases, and 27 bases separated the two germline ends.